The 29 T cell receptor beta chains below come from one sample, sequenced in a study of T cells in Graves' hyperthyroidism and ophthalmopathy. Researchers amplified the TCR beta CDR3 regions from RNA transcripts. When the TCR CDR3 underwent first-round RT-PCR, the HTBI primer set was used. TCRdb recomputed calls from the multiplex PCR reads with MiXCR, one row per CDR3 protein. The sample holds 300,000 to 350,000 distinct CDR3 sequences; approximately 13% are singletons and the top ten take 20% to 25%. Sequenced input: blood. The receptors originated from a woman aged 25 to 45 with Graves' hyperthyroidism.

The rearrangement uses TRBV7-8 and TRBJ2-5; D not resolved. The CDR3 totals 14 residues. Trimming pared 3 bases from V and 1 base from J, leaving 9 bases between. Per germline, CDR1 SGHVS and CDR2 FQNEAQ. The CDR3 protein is CASSFSGVQETQYF. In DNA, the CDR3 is TGTGCCAGCAGCTTTTCCGGAGTCCAAGAGACCCAGTACTTC.

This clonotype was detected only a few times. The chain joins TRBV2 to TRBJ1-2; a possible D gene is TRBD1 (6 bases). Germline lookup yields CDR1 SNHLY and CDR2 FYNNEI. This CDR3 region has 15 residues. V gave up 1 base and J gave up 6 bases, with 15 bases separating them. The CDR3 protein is CASSEVTGSGDGYTF. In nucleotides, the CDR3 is TGTGCCAGCAGTGAAGTAACAGGGTCAGGGGATGGCTACACCTTC.

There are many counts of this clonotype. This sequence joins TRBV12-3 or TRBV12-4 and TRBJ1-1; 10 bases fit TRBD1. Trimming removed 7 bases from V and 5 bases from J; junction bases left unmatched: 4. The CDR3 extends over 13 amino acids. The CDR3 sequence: CASKRDRGTEAFF. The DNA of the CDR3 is TGTGCCAGCAAAAGGGACAGGGGTACTGAAGCTTTCTTT.

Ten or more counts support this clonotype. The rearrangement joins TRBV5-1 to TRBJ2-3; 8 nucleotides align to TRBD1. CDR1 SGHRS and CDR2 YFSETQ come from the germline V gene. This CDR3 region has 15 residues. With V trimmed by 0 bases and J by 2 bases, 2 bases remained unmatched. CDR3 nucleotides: TGCGCCAGCAGCTTGGGGACAGGGCCCACAGATACGCAGTATTTT. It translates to CASSLGTGPTDTQYF.

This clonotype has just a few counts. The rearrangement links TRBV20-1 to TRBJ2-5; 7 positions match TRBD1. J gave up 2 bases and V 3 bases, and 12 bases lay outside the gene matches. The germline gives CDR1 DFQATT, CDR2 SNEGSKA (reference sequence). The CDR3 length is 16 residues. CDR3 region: CSASGWDDREQETQYF. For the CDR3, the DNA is TGCAGTGCTAGTGGGTGGGATGACAGGGAACAAGAGACCCAGTACTTC.

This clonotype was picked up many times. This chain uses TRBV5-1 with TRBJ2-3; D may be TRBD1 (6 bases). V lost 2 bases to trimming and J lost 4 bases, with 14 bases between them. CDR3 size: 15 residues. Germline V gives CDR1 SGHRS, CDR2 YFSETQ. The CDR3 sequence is CASSFQGSRADTQYF. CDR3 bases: TGCGCCAGCAGCTTCCAGGGGAGCCGTGCAGATACGCAGTATTTT. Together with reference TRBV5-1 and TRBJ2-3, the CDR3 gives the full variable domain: KAGVTQTPRYLIKTRGQQVTLSCSPISGHRSVSWYQQTPGQGLQFLFEYFSETQRNKGNFPGRFSGRQFSNSRSEMNVSTLELGDSALYLCASSFQGSRADTQYFGPGTRLTVL.

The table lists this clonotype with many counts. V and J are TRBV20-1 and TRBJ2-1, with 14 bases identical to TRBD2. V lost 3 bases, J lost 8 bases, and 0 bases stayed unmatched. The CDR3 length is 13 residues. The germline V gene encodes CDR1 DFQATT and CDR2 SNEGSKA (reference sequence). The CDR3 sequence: CSARGLAGDEQFF. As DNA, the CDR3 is TGCAGTGCTAGGGGACTAGCGGGAGATGAGCAGTTCTTC.

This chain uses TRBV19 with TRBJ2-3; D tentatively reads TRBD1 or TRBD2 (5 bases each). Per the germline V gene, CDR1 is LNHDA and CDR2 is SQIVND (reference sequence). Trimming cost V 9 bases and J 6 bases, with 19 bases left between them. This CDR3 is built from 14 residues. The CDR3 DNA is TGTGCCAGCGAACAGGCAGGGCAGCGGGATACGCAGTATTTT. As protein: CASEQAGQRDTQYF.

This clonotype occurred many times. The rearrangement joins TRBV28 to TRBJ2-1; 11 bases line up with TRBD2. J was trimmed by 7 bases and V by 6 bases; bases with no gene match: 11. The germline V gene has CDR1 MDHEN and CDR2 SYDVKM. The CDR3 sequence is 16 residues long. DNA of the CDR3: TGTGCCAGCAGCGTAGTTAGCGGGAGGGCCGCGAATGAGCAGTTCTTC. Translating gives CASSVVSGRAANEQFF.

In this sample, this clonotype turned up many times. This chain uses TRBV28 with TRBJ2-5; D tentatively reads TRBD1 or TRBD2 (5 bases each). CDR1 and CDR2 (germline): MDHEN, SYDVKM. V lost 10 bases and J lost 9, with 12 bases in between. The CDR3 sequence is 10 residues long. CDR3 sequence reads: CATLLGAQYF. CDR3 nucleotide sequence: TGTGCCACCCTTTTGGGGGCCCAGTACTTC.

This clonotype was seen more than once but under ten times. This CDR3 reads CSVEAADGSYEQYF. In DNA form, the CDR3 reads TGCAGCGTTGAAGCCGCCGACGGTTCCTACGAGCAGTACTTC. V is TRBV29-1 and J is TRBJ2-7; D remains unclear. Trimming stripped 1 base from V and 1 base from J, with 11 bases between. This CDR3 has 14 residues. Germline V lookup: CDR1 SQVTM, CDR2 ANQGSEA.

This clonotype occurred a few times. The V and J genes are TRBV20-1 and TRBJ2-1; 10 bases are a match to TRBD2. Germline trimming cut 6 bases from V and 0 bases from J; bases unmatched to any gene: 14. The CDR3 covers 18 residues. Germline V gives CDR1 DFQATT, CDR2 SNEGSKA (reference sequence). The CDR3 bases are TGCAGTGCCCCTCTTACCGGGACTAGCGCAAGCTCCTACAATGAGCAGTTCTTC. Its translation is CSAPLTGTSASSYNEQFF.

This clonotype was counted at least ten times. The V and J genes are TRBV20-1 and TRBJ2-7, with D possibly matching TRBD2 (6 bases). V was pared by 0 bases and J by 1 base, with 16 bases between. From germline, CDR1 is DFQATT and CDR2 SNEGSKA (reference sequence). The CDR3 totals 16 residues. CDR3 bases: TGCAGTGCTAGAGATCGTGAGCGGGTAGTTTCCTACGAGCAGTACTTC. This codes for CSARDRERVVSYEQYF.

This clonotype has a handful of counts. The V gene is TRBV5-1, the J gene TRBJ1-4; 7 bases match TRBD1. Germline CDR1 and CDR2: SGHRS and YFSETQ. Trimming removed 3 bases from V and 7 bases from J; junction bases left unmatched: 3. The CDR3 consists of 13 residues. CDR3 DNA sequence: TGCGCCAGCAGCTGGGCAGGGGGTGAAAAACTGTTTTTT. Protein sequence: CASSWAGGEKLFF.

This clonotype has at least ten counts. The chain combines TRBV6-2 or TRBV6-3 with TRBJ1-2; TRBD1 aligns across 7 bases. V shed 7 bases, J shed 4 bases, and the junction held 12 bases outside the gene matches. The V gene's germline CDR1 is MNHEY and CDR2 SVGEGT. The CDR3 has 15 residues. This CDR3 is CASTPGGRGSYGYTF. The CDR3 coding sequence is TGTGCCAGCACCCCCGGTGGCAGGGGGTCCTATGGCTACACCTTC.

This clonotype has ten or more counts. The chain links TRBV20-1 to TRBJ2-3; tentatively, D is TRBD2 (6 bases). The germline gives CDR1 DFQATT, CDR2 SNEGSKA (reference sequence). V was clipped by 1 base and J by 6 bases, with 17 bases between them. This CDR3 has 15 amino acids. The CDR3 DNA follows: TGCAGTGCTAGAGCACGGGAGACCCCCACCGATACGCAGTATTTT. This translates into CSARARETPTDTQYF.

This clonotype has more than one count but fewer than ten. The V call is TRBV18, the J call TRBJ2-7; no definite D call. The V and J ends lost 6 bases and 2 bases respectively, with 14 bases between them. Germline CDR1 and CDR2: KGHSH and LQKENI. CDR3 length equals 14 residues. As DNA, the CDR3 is TGTGCCAGCTCTTTGTCAGGCGATCCCTACGAGCAGTACTTC. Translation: CASSLSGDPYEQYF.

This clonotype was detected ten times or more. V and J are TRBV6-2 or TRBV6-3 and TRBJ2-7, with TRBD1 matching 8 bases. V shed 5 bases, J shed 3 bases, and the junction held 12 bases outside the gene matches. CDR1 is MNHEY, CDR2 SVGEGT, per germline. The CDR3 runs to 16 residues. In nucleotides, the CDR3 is TGTGCCAGCAGTGGACAGGGAAACGGCCTCTTCTACGAGCAGTACTTC. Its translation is CASSGQGNGLFYEQYF.

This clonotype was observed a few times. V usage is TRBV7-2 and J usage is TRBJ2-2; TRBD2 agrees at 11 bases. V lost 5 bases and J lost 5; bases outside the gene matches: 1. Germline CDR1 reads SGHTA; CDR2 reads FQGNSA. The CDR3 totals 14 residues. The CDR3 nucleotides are TGTGCCAGCAGCCGGACTAGCGGGACCGGGGAGCTGTTTTTT. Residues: CASSRTSGTGELFF. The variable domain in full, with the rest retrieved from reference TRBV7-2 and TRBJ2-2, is GAGVSQSPSNKVTEKGKDVELRCDPISGHTALYWYRQSLGQGLEFLIYFQGNSAPDKSGLPSDRFSAERTGGSVSTLTIQRTQQEDSAVYLCASSRTSGTGELFFGEGSRLTVL.

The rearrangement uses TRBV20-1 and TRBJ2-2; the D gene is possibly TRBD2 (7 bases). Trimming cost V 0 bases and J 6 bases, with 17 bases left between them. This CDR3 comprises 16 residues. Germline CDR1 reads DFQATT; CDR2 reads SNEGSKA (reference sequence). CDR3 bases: TGCAGTGCTAGAGACCTCCGGGGGGCAGGGGCCGGGGAGCTGTTTTTT. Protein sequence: CSARDLRGAGAGELFF.

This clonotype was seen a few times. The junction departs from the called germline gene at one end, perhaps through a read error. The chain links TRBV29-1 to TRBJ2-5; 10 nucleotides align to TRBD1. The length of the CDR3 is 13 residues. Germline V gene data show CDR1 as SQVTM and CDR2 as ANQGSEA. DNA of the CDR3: TGCGGCGTGGGGACAGGGGCCGGGGAGACCCAGTACTTC. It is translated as CGVGTGAGETQYF.

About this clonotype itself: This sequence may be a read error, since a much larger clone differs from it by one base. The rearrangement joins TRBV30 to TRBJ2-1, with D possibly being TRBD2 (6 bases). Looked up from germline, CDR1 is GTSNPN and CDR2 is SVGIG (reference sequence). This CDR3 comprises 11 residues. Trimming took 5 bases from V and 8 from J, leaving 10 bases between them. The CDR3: CAWGGVDEQFF. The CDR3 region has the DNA TGTGCCTGGGGAGGGGTTGATGAGCAGTTCTTC.

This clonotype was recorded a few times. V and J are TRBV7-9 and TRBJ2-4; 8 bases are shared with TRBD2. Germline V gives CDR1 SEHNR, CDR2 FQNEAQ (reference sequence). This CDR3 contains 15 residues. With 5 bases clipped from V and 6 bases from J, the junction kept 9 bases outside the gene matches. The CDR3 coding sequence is TGTGCCAGCAGCCCGGAGCGGGAGCCACTAAACATTCAGTACTTC. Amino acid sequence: CASSPEREPLNIQYF.

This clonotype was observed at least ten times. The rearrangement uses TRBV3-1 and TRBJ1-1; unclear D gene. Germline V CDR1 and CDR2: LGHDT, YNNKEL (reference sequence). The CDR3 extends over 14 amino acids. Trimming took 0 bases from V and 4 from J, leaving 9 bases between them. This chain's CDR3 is CASSQDAMSTEAFF. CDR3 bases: TGTGCCAGCAGCCAAGATGCCATGAGCACTGAAGCTTTCTTT.

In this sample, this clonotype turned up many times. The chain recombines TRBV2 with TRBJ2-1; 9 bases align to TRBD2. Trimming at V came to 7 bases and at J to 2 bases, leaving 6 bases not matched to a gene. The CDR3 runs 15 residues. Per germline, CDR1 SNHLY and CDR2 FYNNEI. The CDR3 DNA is TGTGCCAGCAAACAGACTAGCGGTCCCTACAATGAGCAGTTCTTC. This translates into CASKQTSGPYNEQFF.

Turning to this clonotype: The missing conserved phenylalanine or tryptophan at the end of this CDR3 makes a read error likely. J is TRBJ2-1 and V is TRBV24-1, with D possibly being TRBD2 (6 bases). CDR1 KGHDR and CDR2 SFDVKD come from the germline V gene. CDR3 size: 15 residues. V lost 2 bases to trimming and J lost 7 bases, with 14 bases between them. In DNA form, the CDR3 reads TGTGCCACCAGTGATTCCCGGGACTCTGTGAATGAGCAGTTCGTC. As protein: CATSDSRDSVNEQFV.

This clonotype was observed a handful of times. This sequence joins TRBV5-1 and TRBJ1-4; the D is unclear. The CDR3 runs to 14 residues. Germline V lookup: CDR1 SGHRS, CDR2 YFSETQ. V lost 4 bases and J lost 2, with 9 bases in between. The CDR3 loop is CASSQGDTNEKLFF. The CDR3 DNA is TGCGCCAGCAGCCAAGGAGACACTAATGAAAAACTGTTTTTT.

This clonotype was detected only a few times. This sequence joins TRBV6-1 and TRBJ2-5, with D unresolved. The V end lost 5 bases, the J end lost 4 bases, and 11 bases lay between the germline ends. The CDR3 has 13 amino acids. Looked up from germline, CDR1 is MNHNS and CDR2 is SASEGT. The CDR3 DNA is TGTGCCAGCAGTCCCAGGCCCTTAGAGACCCAGTACTTC. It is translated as CASSPRPLETQYF.

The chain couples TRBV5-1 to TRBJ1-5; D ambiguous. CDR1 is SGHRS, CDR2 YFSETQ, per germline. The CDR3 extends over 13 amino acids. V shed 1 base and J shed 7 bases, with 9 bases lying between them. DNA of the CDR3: TGCGCCAGCAGCTTGACGGTCAGCCAGCCCCAGCATTTT. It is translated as CASSLTVSQPQHF.